This passage covers 26 T cell receptor beta chains from one sample sequenced in a study of blood T cell repertoires in COVID-19. Assay used: immunoSEQ multiplex PCR; TCRdb lists only in-frame clones, some missing. Among approximately 260,000 clones, about 88% were seen once, and the ten largest hold 2.1%. Sequenced: peripheral blood. The source of these receptors is a woman aged 40 to 49 who had recovered from COVID-19.

The V call is TRBV6-5, the J call TRBJ1-2, with 8 bases identical to TRBD1. CDR1 MNHEY and CDR2 SVGAGI come from the germline V gene. The CDR3 has 16 amino acids. With 0 bases clipped from V and 6 bases from J, the junction kept 9 bases outside the gene matches. The CDR3 region is CASSYSSQGALDGYTF. The DNA of the CDR3 is TGTGCCAGCAGTTACTCGTCTCAGGGGGCGCTTGATGGCTACACCTTC.

This chain links TRBV3-1 (or the pseudogene TRBV3-2) with TRBJ2-2; D is possibly TRBD2 (7 bases). The ends were cut back, 0 bases at V and 6 bases at J, with 20 bases in the middle. This CDR3 is 18 amino acids long. Germline assignment: CDR1 LGHDT and CDR2 YNNKEL (reference sequence). As DNA, the CDR3 is TGTGCCAGCAGCCAAGATTGGGGGGGCGCCCTTTGGGCCGGGGAGCTGTTTTTT. This gives the protein CASSQDWGGALWAGELFF.

This chain connects TRBV18 to TRBJ2-6; TRBD1 might be the D (5 bases). Germline CDR1 reads KGHSH; CDR2 reads LQKENI. CDR3 length equals 15 residues. V shed 5 bases and J shed 1 base, with 9 bases lying between them. The CDR3 protein is CASSATVSGANVLTF. Here the CDR3 DNA reads TGTGCCAGCTCAGCGACAGTTTCTGGGGCCAACGTCCTGACTTTC.

This chain links TRBV14 with TRBJ1-4; 7 bases are a match to TRBD1. The CDR3 extends over 15 amino acids. Germline CDR1 SGHDN, CDR2 FVKESK. The trim removed 5 bases at V and 5 bases at J, leaving 8 bases unmatched. CDR3 DNA: TGTGCCAGCAGCGCCTGGGACAGATACAATGAAAAACTGTTTTTT. Amino acids: CASSAWDRYNEKLFF.

The CDR3 nucleotides read TGTGCCAGCAGCAACAGGGCTGGCAATCAGCCCCAGCATTTT. The encoded protein is CASSNRAGNQPQHF. The genes are TRBV21-1 and TRBJ1-5; the DNA was not compared with TRBD1, the D call given in the table. TRBV21-1 is reported as a pseudogene. The CDR3 runs to 14 residues.

The chain combines TRBV3-1 (or the pseudogene TRBV3-2) with TRBJ2-7; 7 positions match TRBD1. V lost 4 bases, J lost 9 bases, and 9 bases stayed unmatched. Per germline, CDR1 LGHDT and CDR2 YNNKEL (reference sequence). The CDR3 is 13 residues long. Here the CDR3 reads CASSLGQVTAQYF. In DNA, the CDR3 is TGTGCCAGCAGCCTTGGACAGGTGACAGCGCAGTACTTC.

The chain uses TRBV5-1 and TRBJ2-1; D unclear. The germline V gene encodes CDR1 SGHRS and CDR2 YFSETQ. The germline V and J ends were trimmed by 2 bases and 9 bases, with 9 bases remaining between them. The CDR3 contains 12 residues. CDR3 DNA sequence: TGCGCCAGCAGCTTCTGGCGGCGTGAGCAGTTCTTC. Translating it yields CASSFWRREQFF.

The V call is TRBV29-1, the J call TRBJ2-7; a weak D match, TRBD1 (7 bases). Trimming pared 7 bases from V and 3 bases from J, leaving 16 bases between. The CDR3 length is 13 residues. Per germline, CDR1 SQVTM and CDR2 ANQGSEA. The CDR3 DNA is TGCAGCGCAGCGACAGGGACTGGCTACGAGCAGTACTTC. It translates to CSAATGTGYEQYF.

This chain connects TRBV9 to TRBJ2-1; D gene ambiguous. Deletions cut 4 bases from V and 10 bases from J, with 9 bases between. Germline loops: CDR1 SGDLS, CDR2 YYNGEE. The CDR3 has 11 amino acids. The CDR3 loop is CASSRGMEQFF. The DNA for the CDR3 is TGTGCCAGCAGCCGAGGTATGGAGCAGTTCTTC.

The chain is built from TRBV4-3 and TRBJ2-1; 8 bases agree with TRBD2. Germline trimming cut 4 bases from V and 0 bases from J; bases unmatched to any gene: 5. The CDR3 runs to 16 residues. Germline loops: CDR1 LGHNA, CDR2 YSLEER. This CDR3 reads CASSPVSGSSYNEQFF. The CDR3 region has the DNA TGCGCCAGCAGCCCCGTGAGCGGGAGCTCCTACAATGAGCAGTTCTTC.

The rearrangement uses TRBV27 and TRBJ1-5; D is uncertain. Trimming removed 2 bases at V and 4 bases at J, with 12 bases between. From germline, CDR1 is MNHEY and CDR2 SMNVEV (reference sequence). This CDR3 comprises 15 residues. CDR3 loop: CASSLGGMGNQPQHF. The DNA for the CDR3 is TGTGCCAGCAGTTTAGGAGGGATGGGGAATCAGCCCCAGCATTTT.

As to this clone: Because the CDR3's place on the DNA is in doubt, the DNA is left out and the CDR3 is given as listed by TCRdb. The rearrangement uses TRBV27 and TRBJ2-5; TRBD1, the D gene given by the table, was not confirmed from the DNA. The CDR3 length is 18 residues, termini included. Per the germline V gene, CDR1 is MNHEY and CDR2 is SMNVEV (reference sequence). The CDR3 protein is CASSLTGGDMSVQETQYF.

This clone came up once. The rearrangement uses TRBV19 and TRBJ2-1; 15 bases align to TRBD2. The germline CDR1 and CDR2 sequences are LNHDA and SQIVND (reference sequence). CDR3 length: 16 residues. The trim removed 7 bases at V and 7 bases at J, leaving 8 bases unmatched. CDR3 sequence: CASIGTSGRKGNEQFF. In nucleotides, the CDR3 is TGTGCCAGTATTGGGACTAGCGGGAGGAAGGGTAATGAGCAGTTCTTC.

The chain recombines TRBV30 with TRBJ2-3; 7 bases match TRBD2. The CDR3 contains 15 residues. CDR1 and CDR2 (germline): GTSNPN, SVGIG (reference sequence). V was clipped by 2 bases and J by 2 bases; unmatched bases: 7. CDR3 amino acids: CAWSSSGRNTDTQYF. The CDR3 DNA reads as TGTGCCTGGAGTTCCTCCGGGAGGAACACAGATACGCAGTATTTT.

V gene TRBV5-6 combines with J gene TRBJ2-1; 14 bases match TRBD2. Germline CDR1 is SGHDT and CDR2 is YYEEEE. There are 16 residues in the CDR3. After removal of 4 bases from V and 9 bases from J, the junction contained 9 bases not matched to a gene. CDR3 sequence (DNA): TGTGCCAGCAGCCAGACTAGCGGGAGGGCATTCCCTGAGCAGTTCTTC. This gives the protein CASSQTSGRAFPEQFF.

The V and J genes are TRBV18 and TRBJ1-5; weak D call: TRBD1 (5 bases). V lost 4 bases and J lost 6, with 10 bases in between. Germline CDR1 is KGHSH and CDR2 is LQKENI. This CDR3 comprises 13 residues. The CDR3 loop reads CASSQTGAQPQHF. For the CDR3, the DNA is TGTGCCAGCTCACAAACAGGAGCTCAGCCCCAGCATTTT.

The chain links TRBV28 to TRBJ2-7, with TRBD1 matching 8 bases. CDR3 length: 16 residues. V was clipped by 2 bases and J by 2 bases; unmatched bases: 8. Germline CDR1 and CDR2: MDHEN and SYDVKM. The CDR3 loop reads CASSLIGGTGPYEQYF. DNA for the CDR3: TGTGCCAGCAGTTTAATAGGCGGGACAGGCCCCTACGAGCAGTACTTC.

This sequence joins TRBV10-3 and TRBJ2-5, with a tentative D call TRBD2 (5 bases). The CDR3 extends over 15 amino acids. Trimming shortened V by 4 bases and J by 5 bases, and 17 bases separated the two germline ends. Germline loops: CDR1 ENHRY, CDR2 SYGVKD. The CDR3 protein is CAISGGLGDGETQYF. CDR3 sequence (DNA): TGTGCCATCAGTGGAGGGCTGGGAGATGGGGAGACCCAGTACTTC.

This clone was observed once. V is TRBV6-5 and J is TRBJ2-1; 8 nucleotides align to TRBD2. The CDR3 has 15 amino acids. Germline lookup yields CDR1 MNHEY and CDR2 SVGAGI. V was pared by 4 bases and J by 7 bases, with 9 bases of the junction left unmatched. The CDR3 coding sequence is TGTGCCAGCAGTTCCAGCGGACTAGCTGGAAATGAGCAGTTCTTC. Residues: CASSSSGLAGNEQFF.

This sequence joins TRBV7-8 and TRBJ2-1; the D gene is possibly TRBD2 (6 bases). The CDR3 runs 16 residues. The V gene's germline CDR1 is SGHVS and CDR2 FQNEAQ. Trimming left V 4 bases short and J 7 bases short, with 20 bases between. The CDR3 here is CASSYSGFSGMNEQFF. In DNA form, the CDR3 reads TGTGCCAGCAGCTATAGTGGTTTTAGCGGTATGAATGAGCAGTTCTTC.

This clone was counted only a few times. The genes are TRBV30 and TRBJ2-2; 7 nucleotides line up with TRBD1. Germline V gene data show CDR1 as GTSNPN and CDR2 as SVGIG (reference sequence). The V gene end was trimmed by 2 bases and the J gene end by 7 bases; junction bases not matched to a gene: 10. This CDR3 region has 15 residues. CDR3 sequence reads: CAWSKAKGGSGELFF. CDR3 in DNA: TGTGCCTGGAGTAAAGCGAAAGGGGGCAGCGGGGAGCTGTTTTTT.

The J gene is TRBJ2-2, the V gene TRBV9, with a tentative D call TRBD1 (6 bases). The CDR3 contains 17 residues. V lost 2 bases to trimming and J lost 0 bases, with 14 bases between them. Germline V gene data show CDR1 as SGDLS and CDR2 as YYNGEE. CDR3 sequence reads: CASSVSVDSPNTGELFF. As DNA, the CDR3 is TGTGCCAGCAGCGTTAGTGTGGACAGCCCGAACACCGGGGAGCTGTTTTTT.

The V gene is TRBV7-3, the J gene TRBJ1-4; TRBD1 aligns across 10 bases. This CDR3 comprises 13 residues. Looked up from germline, CDR1 is SGHTA and CDR2 is FQGTGA. The junction had 1 base not matched to a gene; V was cut back by 5 bases and J by 7 bases. The CDR3 coding sequence is TGTGCCAGCAGCCGGGACAGGGGTGAAAAACTGTTTTTT. It encodes CASSRDRGEKLFF.

This chain connects TRBV15 to TRBJ1-2; no clear D gene. Per germline, CDR1 LNHNV and CDR2 YYDKDF (reference sequence). Deletions cut 4 bases from V and 3 bases from J, with 15 bases between. CDR3 length: 15 amino acids. This CDR3 is CATSKVGRNDYGYTF. The CDR3 nucleotides are TGTGCCACCAGCAAAGTGGGCAGGAACGACTATGGCTACACCTTC.

V is TRBV10-3 and J is TRBJ1-5; D remains ambiguous. The CDR3 contains 15 residues. Germline CDR1 is ENHRY and CDR2 is SYGVKD. The ends were cut back, 0 bases at V and 4 bases at J, with 10 bases in the middle. The CDR3 bases are TGTGCCATCAGTGAGTCTGGCATCTCGAATCAGCCCCAGCATTTT. Its translation is CAISESGISNQPQHF.

The gene calls are TRBV4-3 and TRBJ2-5, with D possibly TRBD2 on 5 matching bases. The CDR3 extends over 17 amino acids. V was cut by 3 bases and J by 2 bases, with 19 bases left in between. Germline V gene sequence: CDR1 LGHNA, CDR2 YSLEER. As DNA, the CDR3 is TGCGCCAGCAGCCAGGGAGTGCGGGCCCGGGGTCAAGAGACCCAGTACTTC. It yields the protein CASSQGVRARGQETQYF.